This T cell receptor beta chain emerged from a study of metastatic and nonmetastatic thyroid tumors. On the study more broadly: Repertoires from blood and tumor or nodule tissue of malignant and benign thyroid patients were compared.

Trimming removed 3 bases from V and 13 bases from J, with 10 bases in between. The CDR3 sequence is 11 residues long. This clone is judged medium-sized. Patients had received no treatment of any kind before thyroid surgery. With MiXCR, TCRdb called clones anew from the PCR reads. This sample has tens of thousands of clones, with roughly a fifth found just once. The clonotype was recovered from a female donor with papillary thyroid cancer or a benign thyroid nodule (not recorded which). Some clones in this sample may be carry-over from other donors' samples. The sample consisted of blood. This rearrangement joins TRBV12-3 or TRBV12-4 to TRBJ2-1, with a weak D call TRBD1 (5 bases). The CDR3 region is CASSFDRPQFF. CDR3 DNA sequence: TGTGCCAGCAGTTTTGACAGACCTCAGTTCTTC.